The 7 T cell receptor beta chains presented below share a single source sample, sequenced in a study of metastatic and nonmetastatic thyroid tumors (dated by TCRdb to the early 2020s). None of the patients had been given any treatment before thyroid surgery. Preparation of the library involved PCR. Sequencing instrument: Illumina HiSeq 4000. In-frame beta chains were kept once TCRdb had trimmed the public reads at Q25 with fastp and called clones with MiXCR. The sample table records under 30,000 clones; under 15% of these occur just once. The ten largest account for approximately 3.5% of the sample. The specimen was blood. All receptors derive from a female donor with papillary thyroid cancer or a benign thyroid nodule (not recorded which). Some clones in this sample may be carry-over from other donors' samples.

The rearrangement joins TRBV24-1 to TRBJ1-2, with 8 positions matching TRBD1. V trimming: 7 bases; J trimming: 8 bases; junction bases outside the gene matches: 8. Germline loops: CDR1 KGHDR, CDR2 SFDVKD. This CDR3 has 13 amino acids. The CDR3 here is CATSNQGADGYTF. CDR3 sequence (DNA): TGTGCCACCAGCAACCAGGGGGCAGACGGCTACACCTTC.

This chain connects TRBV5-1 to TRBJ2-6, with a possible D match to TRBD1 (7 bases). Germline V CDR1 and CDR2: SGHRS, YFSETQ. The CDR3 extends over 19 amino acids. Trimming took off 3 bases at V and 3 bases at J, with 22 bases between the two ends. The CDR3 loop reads CASSSRGDSHRGGANVLTF. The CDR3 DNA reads TGCGCCAGCAGCTCCAGGGGGGATTCCCACAGAGGTGGGGCCAACGTCCTGACTTTC. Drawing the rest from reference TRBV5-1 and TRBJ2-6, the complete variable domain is KAGVTQTPRYLIKTRGQQVTLSCSPISGHRSVSWYQQTPGQGLQFLFEYFSETQRNKGNFPGRFSGRQFSNSRSEMNVSTLELGDSALYLCASSSRGDSHRGGANVLTFGAGSRLTVL.

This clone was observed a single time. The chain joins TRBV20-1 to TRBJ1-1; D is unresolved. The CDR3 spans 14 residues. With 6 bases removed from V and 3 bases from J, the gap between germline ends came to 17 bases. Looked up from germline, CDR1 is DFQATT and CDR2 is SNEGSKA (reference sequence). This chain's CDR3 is CSAAHTAADTEAFF. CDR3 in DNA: TGCAGTGCCGCCCACACGGCAGCAGACACTGAAGCTTTCTTT.

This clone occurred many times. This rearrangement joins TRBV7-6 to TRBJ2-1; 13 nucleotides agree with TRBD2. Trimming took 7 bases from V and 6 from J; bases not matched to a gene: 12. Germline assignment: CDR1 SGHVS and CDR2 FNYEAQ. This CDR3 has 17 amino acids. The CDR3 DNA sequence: TGTGCCAGCACCCTGTTCCCGGGACTAGCGGGATTCAATGAGCAGTTCTTC. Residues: CASTLFPGLAGFNEQFF.

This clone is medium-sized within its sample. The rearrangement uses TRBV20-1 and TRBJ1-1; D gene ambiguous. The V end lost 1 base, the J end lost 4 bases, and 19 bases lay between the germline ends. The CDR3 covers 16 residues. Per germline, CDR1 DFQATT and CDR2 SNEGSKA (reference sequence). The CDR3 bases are TGCAGTGCTAGAGGTCTGGTCAGCGAGTTGGGCACTGAAGCTTTCTTT. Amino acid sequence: CSARGLVSELGTEAFF.

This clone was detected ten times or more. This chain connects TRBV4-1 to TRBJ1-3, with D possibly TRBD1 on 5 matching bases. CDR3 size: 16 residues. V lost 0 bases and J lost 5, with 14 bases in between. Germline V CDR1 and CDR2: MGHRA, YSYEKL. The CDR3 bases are TGCGCCAGCAGCCAAGAGGGGCAGACTCTCCGAAACACCATATATTTT. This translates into CASSQEGQTLRNTIYF.

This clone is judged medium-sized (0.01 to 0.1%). CDR3 amino acids: CASSLLGGGKSYEQYF. In DNA, the CDR3 is TGTGCCAGCAGTTTATTAGGAGGGGGGAAGTCCTACGAGCAGTACTTC. The V and J genes are TRBV28 and TRBJ2-7, with D possibly called TRBD1 or TRBD2 (6 bases each). V lost 1 base to trimming and J lost 1 base, with 14 bases between them. Germline CDR1 is MDHEN and CDR2 is SYDVKM. The CDR3 runs 16 residues.